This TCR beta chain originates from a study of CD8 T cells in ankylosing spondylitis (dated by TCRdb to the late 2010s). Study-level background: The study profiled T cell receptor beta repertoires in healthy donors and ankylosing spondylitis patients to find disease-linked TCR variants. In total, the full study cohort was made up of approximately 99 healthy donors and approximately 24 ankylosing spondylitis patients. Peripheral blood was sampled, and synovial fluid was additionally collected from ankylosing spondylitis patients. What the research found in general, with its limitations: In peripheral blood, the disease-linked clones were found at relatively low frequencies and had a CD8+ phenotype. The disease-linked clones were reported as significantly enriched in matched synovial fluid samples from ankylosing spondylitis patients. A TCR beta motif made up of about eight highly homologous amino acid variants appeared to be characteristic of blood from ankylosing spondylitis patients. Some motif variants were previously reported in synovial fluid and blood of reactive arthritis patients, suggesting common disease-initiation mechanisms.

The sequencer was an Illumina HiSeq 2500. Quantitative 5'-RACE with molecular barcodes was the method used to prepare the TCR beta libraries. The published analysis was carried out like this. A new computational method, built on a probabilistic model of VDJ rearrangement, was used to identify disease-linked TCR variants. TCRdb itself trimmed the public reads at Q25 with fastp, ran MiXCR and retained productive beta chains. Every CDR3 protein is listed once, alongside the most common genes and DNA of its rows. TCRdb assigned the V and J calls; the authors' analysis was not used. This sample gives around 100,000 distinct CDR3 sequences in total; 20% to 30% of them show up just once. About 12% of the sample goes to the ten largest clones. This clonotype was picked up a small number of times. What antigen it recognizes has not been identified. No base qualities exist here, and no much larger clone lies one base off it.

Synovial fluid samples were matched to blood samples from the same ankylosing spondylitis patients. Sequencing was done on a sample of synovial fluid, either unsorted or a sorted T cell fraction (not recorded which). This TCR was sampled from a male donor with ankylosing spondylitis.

The sequenced DNA: TGTGCCAGCAGCGCCGGACAGGGTGGCTACACCTTC. The translation is CASSAGQGGYTF. Recombination linked TRBV7-2 to TRBJ1-2; TRBD1 aligns with 8 central bases. The germline V gene yields SGHTA for CDR1 and FQGNSA for CDR2. Germline trimming amounts to 5 bases on V and 7 bases on J, with 3 as the count of junction bases outside the gene matches. Its CDR3 holds 12 amino acids, cysteine through phenylalanine. Solely the CDR3 DNA is kept, with 36 bases framed from the first base.